This section outlines one TCR beta chain sequence together with its context. Its antigen is currently unknown. The sample comes from a study of T cell responses to AZD1222 COVID-19 vaccine. Study-level points and caveats: The donors showed a predominance of white British ancestry and of females, with possible underestimation of clonal diversity. As reported, nearly half of all spike-specific TCRs target variant regions that are unmutated.

Only in-frame clones appear in the TCRdb table, and some are missing; sequencing was by immunoSEQ multiplex PCR. The sample records 60,000 to 75,000 clones, approximately 90% being singletons. Trimming cost V 5 bases and J 1 base, with 7 bases left between them. The CDR3 covers 13 residues. Germline loops: CDR1 SNHLY, CDR2 FYNNEI. This receptor was taken from an adult in good health. This specimen was peripheral blood, taken on day 0 of AZD1222 vaccination. The chain links TRBV2 to TRBJ2-3; D possibly corresponds to TRBD2 (5 bases). CDR3 nucleotide sequence: TGTGCCAGCAGTCGGACTGGCACAGATACGCAGTATTTT. Residues: CASSRTGTDTQYF.